This T cell receptor (beta chain) comes out of a study of blood T cell repertoires in COVID-19. CDR3 length: 13 residues. Per germline, CDR1 MNHEY and CDR2 SMNVEV (reference sequence). With 3 bases removed from V and 7 bases from J, the gap between germline ends came to 10 bases. Measured with immunoSEQ multiplex PCR; TCRdb has only the in-frame clones, and not every one. The sample consists of 220,000 or so clones, more than 65% of them appearing once. The sequencing input was peripheral blood. The receptor was derived from a woman of 80 years or more with acute or convalescent COVID-19. This chain connects TRBV27 to TRBJ1-5; maybe TRBD1 (5 bases). The CDR3 is CASSLGGDQPQHF. CDR3 DNA: TGTGCCAGCAGTTTGGGGGGAGACCAGCCCCAGCATTTT.